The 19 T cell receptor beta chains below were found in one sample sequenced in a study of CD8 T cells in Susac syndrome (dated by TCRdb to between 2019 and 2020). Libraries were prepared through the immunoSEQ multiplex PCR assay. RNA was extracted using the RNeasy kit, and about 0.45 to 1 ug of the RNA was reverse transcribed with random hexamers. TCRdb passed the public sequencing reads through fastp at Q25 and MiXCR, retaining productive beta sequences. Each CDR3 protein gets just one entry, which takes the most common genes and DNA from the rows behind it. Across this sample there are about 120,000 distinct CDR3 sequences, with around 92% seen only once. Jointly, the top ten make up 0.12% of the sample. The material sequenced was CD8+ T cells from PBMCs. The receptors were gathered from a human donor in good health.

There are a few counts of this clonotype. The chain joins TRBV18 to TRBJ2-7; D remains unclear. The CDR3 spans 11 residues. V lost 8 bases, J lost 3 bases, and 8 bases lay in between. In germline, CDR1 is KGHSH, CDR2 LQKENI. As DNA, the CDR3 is TGTGCCAGCAGCCCCAACTACGAGCAGTACTTC. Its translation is CASSPNYEQYF.

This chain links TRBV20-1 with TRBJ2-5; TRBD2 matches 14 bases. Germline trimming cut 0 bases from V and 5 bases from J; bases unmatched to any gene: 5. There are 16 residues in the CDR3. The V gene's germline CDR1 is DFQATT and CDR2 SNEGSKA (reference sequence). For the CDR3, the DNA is TGCAGTGCTAGAGAGACTAGCGGGGGGGCTAGGGAGACCCAGTACTTC. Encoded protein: CSARETSGGARETQYF.

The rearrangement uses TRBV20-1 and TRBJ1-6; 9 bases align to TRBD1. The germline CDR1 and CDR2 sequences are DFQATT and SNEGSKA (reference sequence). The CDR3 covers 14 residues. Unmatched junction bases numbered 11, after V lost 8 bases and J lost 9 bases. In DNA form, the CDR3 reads TGCAGTATCCGACAACAGGGGGCGGCTTCACCCCTCCACTTT. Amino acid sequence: CSIRQQGAASPLHF.

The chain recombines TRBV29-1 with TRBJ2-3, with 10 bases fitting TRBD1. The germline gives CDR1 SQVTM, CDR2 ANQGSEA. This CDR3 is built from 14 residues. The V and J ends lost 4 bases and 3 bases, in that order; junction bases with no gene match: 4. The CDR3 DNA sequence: TGCAGCGTTGCGACAGGGGGCCCTACAGATACGCAGTATTTT. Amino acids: CSVATGGPTDTQYF.

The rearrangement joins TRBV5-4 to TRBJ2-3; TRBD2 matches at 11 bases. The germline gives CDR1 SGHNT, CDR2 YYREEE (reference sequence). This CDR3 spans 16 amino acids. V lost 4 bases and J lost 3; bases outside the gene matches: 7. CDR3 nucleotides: TGTGCCAGCAGCACAACTAGCGGGAGTATGACAGATACGCAGTATTTT. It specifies CASSTTSGSMTDTQYF. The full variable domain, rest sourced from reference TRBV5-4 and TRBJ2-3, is ETGVTQSPTHLIKTRGQQVTLRCSSQSGHNTVSWYQQALGQGPQFIFQYYREEENGRGNFPPRFSGLQFPNYSSELNVNALELDDSALYLCASSTTSGSMTDTQYFGPGTRLTVL.

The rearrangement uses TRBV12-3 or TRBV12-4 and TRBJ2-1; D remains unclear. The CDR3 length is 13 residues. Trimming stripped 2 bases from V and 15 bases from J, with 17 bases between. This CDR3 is CASSLMMGNWGFF. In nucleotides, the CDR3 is TGTGCCAGCAGTTTAATGATGGGGAATTGGGGGTTCTTC.

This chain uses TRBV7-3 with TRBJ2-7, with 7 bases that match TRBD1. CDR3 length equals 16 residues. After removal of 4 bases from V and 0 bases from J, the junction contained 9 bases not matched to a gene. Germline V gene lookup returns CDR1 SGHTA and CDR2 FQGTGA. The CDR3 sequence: CASSSWDSPLSYEQYF. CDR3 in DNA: TGTGCCAGCAGCTCATGGGACAGTCCCCTCTCCTACGAGCAGTACTTC.

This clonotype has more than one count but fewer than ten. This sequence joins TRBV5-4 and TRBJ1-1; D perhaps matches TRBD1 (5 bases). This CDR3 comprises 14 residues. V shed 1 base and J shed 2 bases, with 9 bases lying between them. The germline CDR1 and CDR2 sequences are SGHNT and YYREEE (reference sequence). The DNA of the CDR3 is TGTGCCAGCAGCTTGACGGGGGGTAACACTGAAGCTTTCTTT. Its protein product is CASSLTGGNTEAFF.

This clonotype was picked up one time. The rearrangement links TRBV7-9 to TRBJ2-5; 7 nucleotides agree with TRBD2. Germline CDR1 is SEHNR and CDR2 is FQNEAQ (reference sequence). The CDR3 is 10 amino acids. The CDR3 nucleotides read TGTAGCGGGGCGAAGGGGACCCAGTACTTC. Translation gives CSGAKGTQYF.

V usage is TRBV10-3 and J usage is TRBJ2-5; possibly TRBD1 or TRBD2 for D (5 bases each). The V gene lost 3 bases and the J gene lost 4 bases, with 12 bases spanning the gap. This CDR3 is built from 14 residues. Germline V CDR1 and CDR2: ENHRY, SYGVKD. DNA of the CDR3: TGTGCCATCAGTGACTCCGGGGCCGTAGAGACCCAGTACTTC. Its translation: CAISDSGAVETQYF.

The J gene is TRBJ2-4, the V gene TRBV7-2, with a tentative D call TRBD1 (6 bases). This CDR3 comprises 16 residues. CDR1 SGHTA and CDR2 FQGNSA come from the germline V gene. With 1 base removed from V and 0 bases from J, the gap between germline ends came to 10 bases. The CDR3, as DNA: TGTGCCAGCAGCTTAGTAGGACAGTTAGCCAAAAACATTCAGTACTTC. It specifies CASSLVGQLAKNIQYF.

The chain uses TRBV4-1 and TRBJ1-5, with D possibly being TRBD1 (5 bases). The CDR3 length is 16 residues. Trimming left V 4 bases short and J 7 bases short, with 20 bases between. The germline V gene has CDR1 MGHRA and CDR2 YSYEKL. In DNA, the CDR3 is TGCGCCAGCAGCCTATCTAGTCAAGGGGTGAGGCAGCCCCAGCATTTT. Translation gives CASSLSSQGVRQPQHF.

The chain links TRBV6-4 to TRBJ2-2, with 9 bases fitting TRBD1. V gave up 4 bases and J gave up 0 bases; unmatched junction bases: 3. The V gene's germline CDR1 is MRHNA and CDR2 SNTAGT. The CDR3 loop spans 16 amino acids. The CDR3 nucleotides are TGTGCCAGCAGTGTTACAGGGGGCTCGAACACCGGGGAGCTGTTTTTT. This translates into CASSVTGGSNTGELFF.

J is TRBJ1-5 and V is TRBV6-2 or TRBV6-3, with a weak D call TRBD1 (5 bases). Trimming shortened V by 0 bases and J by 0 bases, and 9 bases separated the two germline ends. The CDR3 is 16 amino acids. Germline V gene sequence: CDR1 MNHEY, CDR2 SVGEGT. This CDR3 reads CASSYSRGYSNQPQHF. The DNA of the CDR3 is TGTGCCAGCAGTTACTCGAGGGGATATAGCAATCAGCCCCAGCATTTT.

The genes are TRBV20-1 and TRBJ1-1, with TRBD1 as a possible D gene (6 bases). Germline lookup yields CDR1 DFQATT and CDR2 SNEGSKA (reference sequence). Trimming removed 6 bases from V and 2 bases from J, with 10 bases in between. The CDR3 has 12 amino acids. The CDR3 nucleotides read TGCAGTGCCCCGGGACACAACACTGAAGCTTTCTTT. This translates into CSAPGHNTEAFF.

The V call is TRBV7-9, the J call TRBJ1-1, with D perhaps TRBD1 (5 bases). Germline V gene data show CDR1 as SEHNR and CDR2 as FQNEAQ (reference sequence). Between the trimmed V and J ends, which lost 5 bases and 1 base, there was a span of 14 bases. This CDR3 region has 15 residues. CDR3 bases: TGTGCCAGCAGCCAAGCGTCTCAGGGGAACACTGAAGCTTTCTTT. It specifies CASSQASQGNTEAFF.

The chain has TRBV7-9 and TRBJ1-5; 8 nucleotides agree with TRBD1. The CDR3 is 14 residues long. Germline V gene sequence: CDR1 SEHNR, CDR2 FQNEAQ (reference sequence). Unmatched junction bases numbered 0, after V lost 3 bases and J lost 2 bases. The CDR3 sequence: CASSLTGGNQPQHF. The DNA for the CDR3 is TGTGCCAGCAGCTTGACAGGGGGCAATCAGCCCCAGCATTTT.

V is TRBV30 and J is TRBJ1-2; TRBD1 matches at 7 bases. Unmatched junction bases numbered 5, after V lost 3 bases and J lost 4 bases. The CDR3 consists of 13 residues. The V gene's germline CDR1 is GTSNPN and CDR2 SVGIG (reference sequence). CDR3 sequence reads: CAWRQTGSYGYTF. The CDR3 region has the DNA TGTGCCTGGAGACAGACAGGGTCCTATGGCTACACCTTC.

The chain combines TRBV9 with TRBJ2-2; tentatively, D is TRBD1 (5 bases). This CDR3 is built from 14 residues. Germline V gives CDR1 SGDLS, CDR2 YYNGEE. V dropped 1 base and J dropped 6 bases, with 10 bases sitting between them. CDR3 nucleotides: TGTGCCAGCAGCGTAAAAGGGGTGGCCGGGGAGCTGTTTTTT. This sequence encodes CASSVKGVAGELFF.